This T cell receptor (beta chain) was identified in a study of blood T cell repertoires in COVID-19. Study-level background: Italy, Spain and the United States were the sources of the convalescent and acute COVID-19 samples. T cells, B-cell-depleted T cells, or PBMCs provided the cDNA or gDNA that served as material.

Seattle patients were enrolled while actively infected and followed longitudinally. Original data processing: Nucleated cell counts were estimated from reference gene primer amplification. Generated by immunoSEQ multiplex PCR, the TCRdb table keeps only in-frame clones and is missing some. V, J and clone size were drawn from that table, and D and trimming were deduced from the DNA. The sample lists 330,000 or so clones, approximately 90% occurring once. CDR3 size: 13 residues. Trimming removed 1 base at V and 4 bases at J, with 7 bases between. V and J are TRBV12-3 or TRBV12-4 and TRBJ1-2; D uncertain. The source of this sequence is a woman between 55 and 75 years old with COVID-19, enrolled during active disease. Sequenced material: peripheral blood. This CDR3 is CASSLETTYGYTF. The CDR3 region has the DNA TGTGCCAGCAGTTTAGAGACAACCTATGGCTACACCTTC.